This TCR beta chain appears in the sequencing data of a study of multiple sclerosis patients with progressive multifocal leukoencephalopathy. Data came from immunoSEQ multiplex PCR; TCRdb stores just in-frame clones and leaves some out. The sample lists 25,000 to 30,000 clones, about 85% seen once, with around 11% in the top ten. This clone was detected only once. The target antigen is unknown. The germline gives CDR1 SQVTM, CDR2 ANQGSEA. V lost 4 bases to trimming and J lost 5 bases; unmatched junction nucleotides: 6. The CDR3 length is 13 residues. Study-wide points: Findings may reflect JC virus infection or just general immunocompromise.

The time point denotes: time of PML onset. JC virus DNA in cerebrospinal fluid confirmed the PML diagnosis. Natalizumab-treated patients developed PML between about 16 and 60 months into natalizumab therapy. All PML patients were female, and all patients had earlier interferon beta. V and J are TRBV29-1 and TRBJ2-7, with 9 bases aligning to TRBD1. The sample here was PBMCs, taken from a patient treated with natalizumab. The receptor was isolated from a woman between 25 and 40 years old with progressive multifocal leukoencephalopathy. The CDR3 loop is CSVVGQGYNEQYF. Written as DNA, the CDR3 is TGCAGCGTTGTTGGACAGGGGTACAACGAGCAGTACTTC.